Listed below are T cell receptor beta chains from one sample, sequenced in a study of blood T cell repertoires in COVID-19. Data came from immunoSEQ multiplex PCR; TCRdb stores just in-frame clones and leaves some out. Here the sample spans some 510,000 clones, around 87% being singletons. Sample: PBMCs or T cells enriched from blood (not recorded which). These receptor sequences come from a woman aged 40 to 49 who had recovered from COVID-19. The CDR3 runs from the conserved cysteine through the conserved F or W. Fields, in order: J gene, clone size, D gene, V gene, CDR3 length, CDR3 protein, CDR3 DNA. The D gene is left open where the match is weak. Clone size appears in some rows only: once, few, many, or a class for an expanded clone.

>TRBJ1-2|NA|TRBD1|TRBV5-6|17
CASSSASRDRGRYGYTF
TGTGCCAGCAGCTCAGCATCCCGGGACAGGGGGCGCTATGGCTACACCTTC
>TRBJ2-7|NA|NA|TRBV5-1|16
CASSLGVAGQTYEQYF
TGCGCCAGCAGCTTGGGGGTCGCCGGACAGACCTACGAGCAGTACTTC
>TRBJ1-4|NA|NA|TRBV15|16
CATSRGPGLNNEKLFF
TGTGCCACCAGCAGAGGCCCGGGACTGAATAATGAAAAACTGTTTTTT
>TRBJ2-1|NA|TRBD1|TRBV6-2/TRBV6-3|15
CASSYWGQGADEQFF
TGTGCCAGCAGTTACTGGGGACAGGGGGCAGATGAGCAGTTCTTC
>TRBJ1-1|NA|TRBD1|TRBV7-9|14
CASSSAGGRTEAFF
TGTGCCAGCAGCTCTGCAGGGGGTCGCACTGAAGCTTTCTTT
>TRBJ2-1|NA|TRBD2|TRBV24-1|16
CATSDPRAGGLNEQFF
TGTGCCACCAGTGACCCTAGGGCGGGAGGGCTCAATGAGCAGTTCTTC
>TRBJ2-7|NA|NA|TRBV20-1|11
CSATASVEQYF
TGCAGTGCTACCGCTAGCGTCGAGCAGTACTTC
>TRBJ1-3|NA|NA|TRBV5-4|15
CASSLAPAEGNTIYF
TGTGCCAGCAGCTTGGCTCCCGCGGAGGGGAACACCATATATTTT
>TRBJ1-2|once|TRBD1|TRBV27|14
CASADRGPGYGYTF
TGTGCCAGCGCCGACAGGGGGCCGGGCTATGGCTACACCTTC
>TRBJ2-1|NA|TRBD2|TRBV4-3|16
CASSQVRTSGRAEQFF
TGCGCCAGCAGCCAAGTAAGGACTAGCGGGAGGGCCGAGCAGTTCTTC
>TRBJ1-2|NA|NA|TRBV5-6|12
CASSLNRAGYTF
TGTGCCAGCAGCTTGAACAGGGCTGGCTACACCTTC
>TRBJ1-1|NA|TRBD1|TRBV2|14
CASRLQGARTEAFF
TGTGCCAGCAGGCTGCAGGGGGCGCGAACTGAAGCTTTCTTT
>TRBJ2-3|NA|NA|TRBV24-1|16
CATSDSIRVDADTQYF
TGTGCCACCAGTGATTCAATCAGGGTCGATGCAGATACGCAGTATTTT
>TRBJ2-1|once|TRBD2|TRBV7-2|15
CASSASGTSGNEQFF
TGTGCCAGCAGCGCTTCCGGGACTAGCGGTAATGAGCAGTTCTTC
>TRBJ1-1|once|NA|TRBV27|13
CASRQDMNTEAFF
TGTGCCAGTCGACAGGACATGAACACTGAAGCTTTCTTT
>TRBJ1-2|NA|NA|TRBV11-2|15
CASSLARTVNYGYTF
TGTGCCAGCAGCTTAGCCCGAACGGTGAACTATGGCTACACCTTC
>TRBJ2-1|NA|NA|TRBV7-9|11
CASSPGGEEVF
TGTGCCAGCAGCCCCGGCGGGGAAGAGGTCTTC
>TRBJ1-5|NA|NA|TRBV7-9|17
CASSLGLGDQVPWPQHF
TGTGCCAGCAGCTTAGGTCTTGGTGACCAGGTCCCCTGGCCCCAGCATTTT
>TRBJ2-7|NA|TRBD2|TRBV14|11
CASSQSGKQYF
TGTGCCAGCAGCCAAAGCGGGAAGCAGTACTTC
>TRBJ2-3|NA|NA|TRBV10-1|13
CASSGFGTDTQYF
TGCGCCAGCAGCGGGTTCGGGACAGATACGCAGTATTTT
>TRBJ2-7|NA|NA|TRBV3-1/TRBV3-2|15
CASSQVSGSSYEQYF
TGTGCCAGCAGCCAAGTATCGGGGAGCTCCTACGAGCAGTACTTC
>TRBJ1-1|NA|NA|TRBV4-3|15
CASSQEYRMNTEAFF
TGCGCCAGCAGCCAAGAATACAGAATGAACACTGAAGCTTTCTTT
>TRBJ2-3|NA|TRBD2|TRBV7-6|16
CASSLGGLAGADTQYF
TGTGCCAGCAGCTTAGGGGGACTAGCGGGAGCAGATACGCAGTATTTT
>TRBJ2-7|NA|NA|TRBV20-1|11
CSASGTLEQYF
TGCAGTGCGTCTGGGACACTCGAGCAGTACTTC
>TRBJ2-7|NA|TRBD2|TRBV5-1|18
CASSSGQELAGDPYEQYF
TGCGCCAGCAGCTCCGGACAGGAGTTAGCGGGAGATCCCTACGAGCAGTACTTC
>TRBJ1-2|NA|NA|TRBV4-3|15
CASSQGTSYNYGYTF
TGCGCCAGCAGCCAGGGGACATCCTATAACTATGGCTACACCTTC
>TRBJ1-3|NA|NA|TRBV7-8|17
CASSLNPGRGTGNTIYF
TGTGCCAGCAGCTTAAATCCAGGTCGGGGGACTGGAAACACCATATATTTT
>TRBJ2-3|NA|TRBD2|TRBV25-1|16
CASSPHIAGRTDTQYF
TGTGCCAGCAGTCCACATATAGCGGGGCGCACAGATACGCAGTATTTT
>TRBJ1-1|NA|NA|TRBV7-2|12
CASSLVRTEAFF
TGTGCCAGCAGCTTAGTCCGGACTGAAGCTTTCTTT
>TRBJ1-2|NA|TRBD1|TRBV10-3|16
CAISVPQGGSNYGYTF
TGTGCCATCAGTGTGCCCCAGGGGGGATCTAACTATGGCTACACCTTC
>TRBJ2-7|once|NA|TRBV3-1/TRBV3-2|13
CASSQDGRYEQYF
TGTGCCAGCAGCCAAGATGGCAGGTACGAGCAGTACTTC
>TRBJ1-1|NA|NA|TRBV7-9|18
CASSLQRQERFSGTEAFF
TGTGCCAGCAGCTTACAGAGACAGGAACGATTTTCGGGGACTGAAGCTTTCTTT
>TRBJ1-2|NA|NA|TRBV14|13
CASSPRRQAGYTF
TGTGCCAGCAGCCCCCGGAGACAGGCGGGCTACACCTTC